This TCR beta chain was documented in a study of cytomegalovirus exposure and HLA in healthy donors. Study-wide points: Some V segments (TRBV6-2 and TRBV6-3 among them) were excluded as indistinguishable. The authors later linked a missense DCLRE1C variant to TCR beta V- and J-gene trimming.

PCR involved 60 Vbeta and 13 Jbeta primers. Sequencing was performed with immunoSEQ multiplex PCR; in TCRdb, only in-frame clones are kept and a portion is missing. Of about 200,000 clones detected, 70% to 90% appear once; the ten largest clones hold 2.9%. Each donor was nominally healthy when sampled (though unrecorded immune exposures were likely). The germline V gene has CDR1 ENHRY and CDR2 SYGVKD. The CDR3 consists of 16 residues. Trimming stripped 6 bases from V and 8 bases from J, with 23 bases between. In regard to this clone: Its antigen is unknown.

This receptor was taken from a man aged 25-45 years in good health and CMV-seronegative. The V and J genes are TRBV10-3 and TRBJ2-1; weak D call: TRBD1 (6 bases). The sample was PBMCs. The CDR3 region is CAISRGITGWSDEQFF. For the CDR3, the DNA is TGTGCCATCAGCCGGGGAATAACAGGGTGGAGCGATGAGCAGTTCTTC.